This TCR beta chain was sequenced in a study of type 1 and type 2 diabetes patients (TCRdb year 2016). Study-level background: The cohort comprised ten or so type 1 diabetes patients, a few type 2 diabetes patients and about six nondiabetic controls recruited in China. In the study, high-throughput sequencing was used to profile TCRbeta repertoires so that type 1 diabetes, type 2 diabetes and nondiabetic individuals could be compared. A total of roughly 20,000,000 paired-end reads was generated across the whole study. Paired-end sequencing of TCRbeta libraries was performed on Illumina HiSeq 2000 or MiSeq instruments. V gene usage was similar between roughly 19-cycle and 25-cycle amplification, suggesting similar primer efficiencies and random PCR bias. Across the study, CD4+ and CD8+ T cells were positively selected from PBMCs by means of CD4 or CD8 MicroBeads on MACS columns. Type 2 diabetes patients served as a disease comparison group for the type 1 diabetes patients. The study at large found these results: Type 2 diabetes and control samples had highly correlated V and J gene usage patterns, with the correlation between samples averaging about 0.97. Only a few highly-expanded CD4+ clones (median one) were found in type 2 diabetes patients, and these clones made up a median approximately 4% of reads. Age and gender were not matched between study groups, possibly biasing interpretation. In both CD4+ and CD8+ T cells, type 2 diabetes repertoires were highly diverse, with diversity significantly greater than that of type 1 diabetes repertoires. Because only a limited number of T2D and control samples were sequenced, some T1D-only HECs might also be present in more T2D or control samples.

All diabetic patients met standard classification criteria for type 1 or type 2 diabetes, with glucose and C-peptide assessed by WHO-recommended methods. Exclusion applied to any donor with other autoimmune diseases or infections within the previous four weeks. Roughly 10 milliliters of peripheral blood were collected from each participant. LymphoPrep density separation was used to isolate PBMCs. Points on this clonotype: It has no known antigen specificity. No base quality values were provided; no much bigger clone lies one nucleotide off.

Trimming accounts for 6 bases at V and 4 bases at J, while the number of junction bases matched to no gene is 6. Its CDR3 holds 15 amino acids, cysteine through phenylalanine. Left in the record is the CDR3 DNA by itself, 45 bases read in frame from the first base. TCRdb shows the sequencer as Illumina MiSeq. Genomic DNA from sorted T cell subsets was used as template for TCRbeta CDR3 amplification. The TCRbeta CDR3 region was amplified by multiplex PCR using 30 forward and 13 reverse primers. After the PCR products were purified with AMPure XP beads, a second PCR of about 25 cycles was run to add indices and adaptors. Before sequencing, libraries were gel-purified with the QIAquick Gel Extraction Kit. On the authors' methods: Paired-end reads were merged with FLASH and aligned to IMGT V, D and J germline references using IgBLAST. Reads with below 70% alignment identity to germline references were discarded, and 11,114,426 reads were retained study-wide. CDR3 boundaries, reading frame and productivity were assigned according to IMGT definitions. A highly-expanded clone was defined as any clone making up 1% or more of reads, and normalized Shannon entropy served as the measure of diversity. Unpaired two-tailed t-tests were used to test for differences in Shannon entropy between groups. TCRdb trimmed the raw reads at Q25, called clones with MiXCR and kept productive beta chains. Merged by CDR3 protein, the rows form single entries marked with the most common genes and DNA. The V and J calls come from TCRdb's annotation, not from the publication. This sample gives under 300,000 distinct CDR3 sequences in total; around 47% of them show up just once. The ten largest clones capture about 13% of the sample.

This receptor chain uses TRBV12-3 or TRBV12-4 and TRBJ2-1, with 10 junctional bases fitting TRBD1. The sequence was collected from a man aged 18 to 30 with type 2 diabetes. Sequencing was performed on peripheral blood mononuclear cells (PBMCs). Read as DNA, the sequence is TGTGCCAGCAGCCGGGGGACAGGGGTATACAATGAGCAGTTCTTC. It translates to CASSRGTGVYNEQFF.